This TCR beta chain was sequenced for a study of radiation and T cells in renal cell carcinoma. As for this clone: Its target is unknown.

Measured with immunoSEQ multiplex PCR; TCRdb has only the in-frame clones, and not every one. In the table there are just under 150,000 clones, less than 90% of which are singletons. Time point meaning: blood 4 weeks post-SBRT, at nephrectomy. Treatment given: 15 Gy SBRT to primary tumor, nephrectomy 4 weeks later. Overall study findings and caveats: No pretreatment tumor biopsies were available for baseline clonotypes.

This CDR3 has 16 residues. Trimming removed 2 bases from V and 6 bases from J; junction bases left unmatched: 3. CDR1 and CDR2 from the germline V gene are SGHTS and YDEGEE. The chain carries TRBV5-8 and TRBJ2-2, with 14 positions matching TRBD2. This TCR came from a woman aged 45 to 65 with renal cell carcinoma. The sequencing used blood, collected from a patient whose treatment included radiotherapy and nephrectomy. The CDR3 sequence is CASSFRTSGGSGELFF. CDR3 DNA sequence: TGTGCCAGCAGCTTCCGGACTAGCGGGGGGTCCGGGGAGCTGTTTTTT. Based on the CDR3 plus reference TRBV5-8 and TRBJ2-2, the full variable domain is EAGVTQSPTHLIKTRGQQATLRCSPISGHTSVYWYQQALGLGLQFLLWYDEGEERNRGNFPPRFSGRQFPNYSSELNVNALELEDSALYLCASSFRTSGGSGELFFGEGSRLTVL.